This is a list of T cell receptor beta chains from one sample in a study of T cell changes during pregnancy in multiple sclerosis. The method was immunoSEQ multiplex PCR; TCRdb's version includes in-frame clones alone and lacks a portion of them. Of approximately 74,000 clones listed, about nine tenths were seen once; the top ten hold around 3%. Specimen: peripheral blood, collected before pregnancy. The receptors come from a female donor with multiple sclerosis, enrolled in a pregnancy study. CDR3s include the opening cysteine and the closing phenylalanine or tryptophan. A D gene is named only where the DNA matches it firmly. Clone size, where shown, is once, few, many, or a class for clones that have expanded.

>TRBJ2-1|NA|TRBV9|16|TRBD2
TGTGCCAGCAGCCCAAAGTTGTGGCGGGGGTTCAATGAGCAGTTCTTC
CASSPKLWRGFNEQFF
>TRBJ1-4|once|TRBV4-3|13|NA
TGCGCCAGCAGCCTTGAAGAGGAGGAAAAACTGTTTTTT
CASSLEEEEKLFF
>TRBJ2-1|NA|TRBV14|12|NA
TGTGCCAGCAGCCCGCACAACAATGAGCAGTTCTTC
CASSPHNNEQFF
>TRBJ2-3|NA|TRBV7-3|14|NA
TGTGCCAGCAGCTTAAGGGGCAACCCAGATACGCAGTATTTT
CASSLRGNPDTQYF
>TRBJ2-5|NA|TRBV29-1|16|TRBD2
TGCAGCGTGAAGGGGACTAGCGGGGGGGAACAAGAGACCCAGTACTTC
CSVKGTSGGEQETQYF
>TRBJ1-4|NA|TRBV6-5|13|TRBD1
TGTGCCAGCAGTCGAGAACAGGGGCGAAAACTGTTTTTT
CASSREQGRKLFF
>TRBJ2-1|once|TRBV6-1|16|TRBD1
TGTGCCAGCAGTGACCCGACAGGGGGCGCGATACATGAGCAGTTCTTC
CASSDPTGGAIHEQFF
>TRBJ1-2|NA|TRBV6-5|14|NA
TGTGCCAGCAGTCAAAGCCTCACAGGGTATGGCTACACCTTC
CASSQSLTGYGYTF
>TRBJ1-1|once|TRBV21-1|16|NA
TGTGCCAGCAGCAAAGTCTCGGGGGGCGAGAACACTGAAGCTTTCTTT
CASSKVSGGENTEAFF
>TRBJ1-5|NA|TRBV7-2|13|NA
TGTGCCAGCAGCCAGGACAGAAATCAGCCCCAGCATTTT
CASSQDRNQPQHF